Below, 13 T cell receptor beta chains from the same sample are listed, as sequenced in a study of blood T cell repertoires in COVID-19. Clones were sequenced by immunoSEQ multiplex PCR, and TCRdb holds only the in-frame ones, with some missing. The repertoire includes about 88,000 clones, more than 70% of them detected once, and about 3% sits in the top ten. The sequenced sample consisted of peripheral blood. The source is a woman of 80 years or more with acute or convalescent COVID-19.

V is TRBV3-1 (or the pseudogene TRBV3-2) and J is TRBJ2-3, with 12 bases identical to TRBD2. The CDR3 consists of 17 residues. Germline CDR1 reads LGHDT; CDR2 reads YNNKEL (reference sequence). The junction had 5 bases not matched to a gene; V was cut back by 4 bases and J by 0 bases. CDR3 loop: CASSPRTSGTSTDTQYF. Written as DNA, the CDR3 is TGTGCCAGCAGCCCCCGGACTAGCGGGACAAGCACAGATACGCAGTATTTT.

In DNA, the CDR3 is TGTGCCAGTAGGGCTGACAGGGTGGGCGAAAAACTGTTTTTT. Its translation: CASRADRVGEKLFF. The V gene is TRBV19, the J gene TRBJ1-4; 7 bases are shared with TRBD1. V shed 6 bases and J 8 bases; nucleotides not matched to a gene: 9. Germline V CDR1 and CDR2: LNHDA, SQIVND (reference sequence). This CDR3 is built from 14 residues.

The CDR3 DNA reads TGCAGTGCTACAGGGTACCTCTACACCTTC. Protein: CSATGYLYTF. The gene calls are TRBV20-1 and TRBJ1-2; TRBD1 might be the D (5 bases). Between the trimmed V and J ends, which lost 4 bases and 10 bases, there was a span of 10 bases. The CDR3 has 10 residues. Germline CDR1 DFQATT, CDR2 SNEGSKA (reference sequence).

The chain couples TRBV5-4 to TRBJ2-7; 9 bases fit TRBD1. V dropped 7 bases and J dropped 5; count of bases not matched to a gene: 13. Germline V gives CDR1 SGHNT, CDR2 YYREEE (reference sequence). CDR3 length: 15 amino acids. As DNA, the CDR3 is TGTGCCAGCTTCCCCCAGGGACAGGGAGGAAACGAGCAGTACTTC. It is translated as CASFPQGQGGNEQYF.

This chain joins TRBV5-1 and TRBJ2-2; perhaps TRBD2 as D (6 bases). There are 15 residues in the CDR3. Germline loops: CDR1 SGHRS, CDR2 YFSETQ. Trimming left V 3 bases short and J 2 bases short, with 11 bases between. CDR3 in amino acids: CASSSLAGNTGELFF. The CDR3 DNA reads TGCGCCAGCAGCTCTTTGGCGGGAAACACCGGGGAGCTGTTTTTT.

V usage is TRBV5-4 and J usage is TRBJ1-5, with 12 bases lining up with TRBD1. Trimming took 3 bases from V and 7 from J; bases not matched to a gene: 2. This CDR3 is built from 14 residues. Per germline, CDR1 SGHNT and CDR2 YYREEE (reference sequence). CDR3 loop: CASSSGTGGQPQHF. CDR3 sequence (DNA): TGTGCCAGCAGCTCCGGGACAGGGGGCCAGCCCCAGCATTTT.

The chain joins TRBV28 to TRBJ1-2, with D unclear. V lost 3 bases and J lost 2, with 7 bases in between. The CDR3 has 13 amino acids. Germline CDR1 MDHEN, CDR2 SYDVKM. The CDR3 DNA reads TGTGCCAGCAGTTTCCGGCGGAACTATGGCTACACCTTC. This translates into CASSFRRNYGYTF.

The chain carries TRBV7-3 and TRBJ2-1; the D is unclear. The V end lost 2 bases, the J end lost 5 bases, and 16 bases lay between the germline ends. This CDR3 has 16 amino acids. The germline CDR1 and CDR2 sequences are SGHTA and FQGTGA. CDR3 sequence (DNA): TGTGCCAGCAGCTTAGGGCCCCGTGGCAGCCACAATGAGCAGTTCTTC. Translation: CASSLGPRGSHNEQFF.

This clone was detected only a few times. The chain joins TRBV11-1 to TRBJ2-7; D perhaps matches TRBD2 (5 bases). The ends were cut back, 6 bases at V and 0 bases at J, with 12 bases in the middle. CDR3 length: 14 residues. In germline, CDR1 is SGHAT, CDR2 FQDESV (reference sequence). The CDR3 DNA is TGTGCCAGCAGTATAGAGGGTCGCTCCTACGAGCAGTACTTC. It is translated as CASSIEGRSYEQYF. Supplemented by reference TRBV11-1 and TRBJ2-7, the full variable domain reads EAEVAQSPRYKITEKSQAVAFWCDPISGHATLYWYRQILGQGPELLVQFQDESVVDDSQLPKDRFSAERLKGVDSTLKIQPAELGDSAMYLCASSIEGRSYEQYFGPGTRLTVT.

The chain employs TRBV7-2 and TRBJ1-4; D unresolved. The CDR3 contains 14 residues. Germline CDR1 is SGHTA and CDR2 is FQGNSA. Trimming removed 0 bases at V and 8 bases at J, with 10 bases between. CDR3 sequence: CASSLARGDEKLFF. Written as DNA, the CDR3 is TGTGCCAGCAGCTTAGCCCGTGGAGACGAAAAACTGTTTTTT.

The J gene is TRBJ1-1, the V gene TRBV5-1, with 7 bases fitting TRBD1. The CDR3 runs 16 residues. Germline CDR1 and CDR2: SGHRS and YFSETQ. The ends lost 3 bases at V and 0 bases at J; junction bases unmatched: 8. The CDR3, as DNA: TGCGCCAGCAGCTCGATAACCGGGACAGTGAACACTGAAGCTTTCTTT. The encoded protein is CASSSITGTVNTEAFF.

A word on this clone: In the same sample, other DNA sequences code for this CDR3. The chain employs TRBV5-1 and TRBJ1-6; D not resolved. Per the germline V gene, CDR1 is SGHRS and CDR2 is YFSETQ. The germline V and J ends were trimmed by 4 bases and 9 bases, with 11 bases remaining between them. The CDR3 spans 13 residues. CDR3 loop: CASSLEGGSPLHF. In DNA form, the CDR3 reads TGCGCCAGCAGCCTAGAAGGAGGTTCACCCCTCCACTTT.

The genes are TRBV6-2 or TRBV6-3 and TRBJ1-1, with D uncertain. This CDR3 has 16 amino acids. Germline CDR1 reads MNHEY; CDR2 reads SVGEGT. Trimming took 2 bases from V and 0 from J, leaving 13 bases between them. CDR3 sequence: CASSYVLQLMNTEAFF. The CDR3 region has the DNA TGTGCCAGCAGTTACGTGTTACAGCTTATGAACACTGAAGCTTTCTTT.